The 9 T cell receptor beta chains below all came from one sample that was sequenced in a study of T-cell memory formation after mild COVID-19. TCRdb re-analysed the 5' RACE reads in MiXCR, keeping a single row per CDR3 protein. The sample carries 80,000 to 90,000 distinct CDR3 sequences, approximately 23% recorded once. The sample comprised PBMCs or a T cell subset sorted from them (not recorded which). These receptors came from a man aged 18 to 30 who had mild COVID-19 (a few samples of this study predate the infection). Cell type and time point are not known.

The chain is built from TRBV19 and TRBJ1-1; no clear D. The CDR3 sequence is 14 residues long. Trimming took off 5 bases at V and 1 base at J, with 11 bases between the two ends. From germline, CDR1 is LNHDA and CDR2 SQIVND (reference sequence). CDR3 nucleotide sequence: TGTGCCAGTAGTGAAGGGTTTCAGAACACTGAAGCTTTCTTT. The encoded protein is CASSEGFQNTEAFF.

The chain employs TRBV6-2 or TRBV6-3 and TRBJ2-4; D remains unclear. With 4 bases removed from V and 1 base from J, the gap between germline ends came to 11 bases. The CDR3 has 15 residues. Germline CDR1 and CDR2: MNHEY and SVGEGT. The CDR3 nucleotides read TGTGCCAGCAGTTCCCCCACATGGGCCAAAAACATTCAGTACTTC. This encodes CASSSPTWAKNIQYF.

The V gene is TRBV2, the J gene TRBJ1-2; tentatively, D is TRBD1 (5 bases). The CDR3 covers 15 residues. Trimming removed 1 base at V and 4 bases at J, with 13 bases between. CDR1 and CDR2 from the germline V gene are SNHLY and FYNNEI. The CDR3 loop is CASSEGWGETYGYTF. CDR3 coding DNA: TGTGCCAGCAGTGAAGGGTGGGGGGAGACCTATGGCTACACCTTC.

The chain couples TRBV12-3 or TRBV12-4 to TRBJ1-2; D remains unclear. Trimming removed 3 bases at V and 8 bases at J, with 13 bases between. The CDR3 loop spans 13 amino acids. CDR3 sequence reads: CASSFPSGLGYTF. CDR3 bases: TGTGCCAGCAGTTTCCCCTCGGGTTTAGGCTACACCTTC.

This clonotype was detected only a few times. This rearrangement joins TRBV7-9 to TRBJ2-7, with 10 nucleotides matching TRBD1. The germline V gene has CDR1 SEHNR and CDR2 FQNEAQ (reference sequence). V shed 3 bases, J shed 6 bases, and the junction held 8 bases outside the gene matches. The CDR3 totals 15 residues. In DNA form, the CDR3 reads TGTGCCAGCAGCTTGGGACAGGGGATCGAGGGCGAGCAGTACTTC. This encodes CASSLGQGIEGEQYF.

This clonotype turned up a few times. The chain has TRBV10-2 and TRBJ1-4; D is uncertain. The CDR3 runs to 14 residues. Trimming stripped 7 bases from V and 7 bases from J, with 16 bases between. In germline, CDR1 is WSHSY, CDR2 SAAADI. In DNA form, the CDR3 reads TGCGCCAGCAATAATGGAGGTTGGAGTGAAAAACTGTTTTTT. Amino acids: CASNNGGWSEKLFF.

This clonotype occurred many times. The V call is TRBV7-2, the J call TRBJ2-4; TRBD2 is a possible D gene (5 bases). The CDR3 loop spans 14 amino acids. Trimming removed 5 bases at V and 6 bases at J, with 14 bases between. The germline V gene encodes CDR1 SGHTA and CDR2 FQGNSA. CDR3 sequence: CASSGGQDRNIQYF. The CDR3 bases are TGTGCCAGCAGCGGAGGCCAGGACCGAAACATTCAGTACTTC.

In its sample, this clonotype was seen a few times. The genes are TRBV19 and TRBJ2-1; D ambiguous. The germline gives CDR1 LNHDA, CDR2 SQIVND (reference sequence). The CDR3 loop spans 13 amino acids. Between the trimmed V and J ends, which lost 5 bases and 8 bases, there was a span of 13 bases. The CDR3 nucleotides are TGTGCCAGTAGTCCGGACGCCCAAGATGAGCAGTTCTTC. It codes for CASSPDAQDEQFF.

The chain joins TRBV20-1 to TRBJ2-7; D is perhaps TRBD1 or TRBD2 (5 bases each). V dropped 6 bases and J dropped 2 bases, with 14 bases sitting between them. There are 13 residues in the CDR3. From germline, CDR1 is DFQATT and CDR2 SNEGSKA (reference sequence). CDR3 amino acids: CSATGTTTYEQYF. The CDR3 DNA follows: TGCAGTGCCACCGGGACCACCACCTACGAGCAGTACTTC.